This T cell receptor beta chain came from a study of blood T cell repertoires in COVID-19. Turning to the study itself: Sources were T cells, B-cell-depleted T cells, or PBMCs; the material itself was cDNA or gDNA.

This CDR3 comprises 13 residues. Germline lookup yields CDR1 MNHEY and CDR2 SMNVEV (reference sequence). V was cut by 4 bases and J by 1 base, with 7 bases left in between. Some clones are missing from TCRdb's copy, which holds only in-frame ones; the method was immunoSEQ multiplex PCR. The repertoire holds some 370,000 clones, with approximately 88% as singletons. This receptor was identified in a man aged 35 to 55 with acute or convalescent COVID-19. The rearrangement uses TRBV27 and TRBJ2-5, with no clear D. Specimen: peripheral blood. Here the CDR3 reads CASSSYSQETQYF. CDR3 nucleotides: TGTGCCAGCAGTTCTTACAGCCAAGAGACCCAGTACTTC.